This TCR beta chain was sequenced during a study of blood T cell repertoires in COVID-19. About the research overall: Researchers got acute and convalescent COVID-19 samples from the United States, Italy and Spain.

The V gene's germline CDR1 is LNHNV and CDR2 YYDKDF (reference sequence). The V and J ends lost 7 bases and 0 bases respectively, with 12 bases between them. The length of the CDR3 is 14 residues. Data came from immunoSEQ multiplex PCR; TCRdb stores just in-frame clones and leaves some out. The top ten hold around 15% of the sample, which has 130,000 to 150,000 clones, around 80% seen once. V usage is TRBV15 and J usage is TRBJ1-1; D gene ambiguous. This sequence originates from a human donor with acute or convalescent COVID-19. The donor label of this sample is uncertain. Sequencing was performed on peripheral blood. CDR3 sequence reads: CATNYGEVNTEAFF. The CDR3 DNA sequence: TGTGCCACCAACTACGGCGAGGTGAACACTGAAGCTTTCTTT.